Following are 31 T cell receptor beta chains from one sample sequenced in a study of glioma-infiltrating T cells after dendritic cell vaccination. Some clones are missing from TCRdb's copy, which holds only in-frame ones; the method was immunoSEQ multiplex PCR. The sample gives some 73,000 clones, roughly four fifths of which show up once; around 2.3% is in the top ten. The specimen comprised blood, sampled before dendritic cell vaccination. These receptors all stem from a human donor with glioblastoma.

V gene TRBV7-9 combines with J gene TRBJ1-1; TRBD1 agrees at 8 bases. The CDR3 consists of 15 residues. The junction had 10 bases not matched to a gene; V was cut back by 10 bases and J by 0 bases. Germline assignment: CDR1 SEHNR and CDR2 FQNEAQ (reference sequence). The CDR3 protein is CAIDRGIGLNTEAFF. The CDR3 region has the DNA TGTGCCATCGACAGGGGAATTGGTCTGAACACTGAAGCTTTCTTT. The full variable domain, completed using reference TRBV7-9 and TRBJ1-1, is DTGVSQNPRHKITKRGQNVTFRCDPISEHNRLYWYRQTLGQGPEFLTYFQNEAQLEKSRLLSDRFSAERPKGSFSTLEIQRTEQGDSAMYLCAIDRGIGLNTEAFFGQGTRLTVV.

V is TRBV5-1 and J is TRBJ2-3; TRBD2 matches at 9 bases. The CDR3 length is 17 residues. V lost 4 bases and J lost 5; bases outside the gene matches: 14. CDR1 and CDR2 from the germline V gene are SGHRS and YFSETQ. The CDR3 DNA is TGCGCCAGCAGCAGAGGTTTATCTAGCGGGGTGGGAGATACGCAGTATTTT. Translation gives CASSRGLSSGVGDTQYF.

The chain combines TRBV7-9 with TRBJ1-4; 9 bases map to TRBD1. After removal of 5 bases from V and 7 bases from J, the junction contained 5 bases not matched to a gene. This CDR3 has 14 amino acids. CDR1 is SEHNR, CDR2 FQNEAQ, per germline (reference sequence). The CDR3 is CASSPTGGTEKLFF. The DNA of the CDR3 is TGTGCCAGCAGCCCTACAGGGGGCACTGAAAAACTGTTTTTT.

The chain joins TRBV4-2 to TRBJ2-7; perhaps TRBD1 as D (6 bases). Trimming removed 2 bases from V and 1 base from J, with 6 bases in between. The CDR3 covers 13 residues. Germline CDR1 LGHNA, CDR2 YNFKEQ. The CDR3 is CASSQQGSYEQYF. CDR3 DNA: TGTGCCAGCAGCCAACAGGGGTCCTACGAGCAGTACTTC.

V gene TRBV15 combines with J gene TRBJ2-7; possibly TRBD1 for D (5 bases). The V and J ends lost 5 bases and 3 bases respectively, with 11 bases between them. The CDR3 consists of 13 residues. In germline, CDR1 is LNHNV, CDR2 YYDKDF (reference sequence). The CDR3 protein is CATSLDSNYEQYF. The CDR3 DNA follows: TGTGCCACCAGCCTAGACAGTAACTACGAGCAGTACTTC.

In its sample, this clone was seen a few times. The genes are TRBV2 and TRBJ2-7; 7 bases map to TRBD1. The germline V gene has CDR1 SNHLY and CDR2 FYNNEI. This CDR3 comprises 13 residues. V shed 7 bases, J shed 2 bases, and the junction held 5 bases outside the gene matches. In nucleotides, the CDR3 is TGTGCCAGCACCCGGGACAGAGCCTACGAGCAGTACTTC. As protein: CASTRDRAYEQYF.

The V and J genes are TRBV11-2 and TRBJ2-3; 7 nucleotides align to TRBD2. Per germline, CDR1 SGHAT and CDR2 FQNNGV. This CDR3 is 17 amino acids long. V lost 1 base, J lost 3 bases, and 10 bases stayed unmatched. CDR3 DNA: TGTGCCAGCAGCTTAGTTGTTGCGACTAGCCGGACAGATACGCAGTATTTT. Translation: CASSLVVATSRTDTQYF.

This clone was detected a few times. Other DNA variants within this sample encode the same CDR3. The chain combines TRBV2 with TRBJ2-1; no clear D. Germline V gene sequence: CDR1 SNHLY, CDR2 FYNNEI. This CDR3 has 13 residues. V lost 4 bases to trimming and J lost 4 bases, with 8 bases between them. The CDR3 sequence is CASSGGQYNEQFF. The CDR3 DNA follows: TGTGCCAGCAGTGGAGGCCAGTACAATGAGCAGTTCTTC.

V gene TRBV19 combines with J gene TRBJ1-5; D remains ambiguous. The CDR3 sequence is 14 residues long. CDR1 is LNHDA and CDR2 is SQIVND in the germline V gene (reference sequence). V lost 6 bases, J lost 7 bases, and 16 bases lay in between. CDR3 sequence: CASRASHIGQPQHF. The CDR3, as DNA: TGTGCCAGTAGGGCTAGCCATATTGGACAGCCCCAGCATTTT.

This clone has just one count. At one end the junction does not follow the germline gene, possibly because of a read error. This chain uses TRBV5-8 with TRBJ1-5; possibly TRBD1 for D (6 bases). In germline, CDR1 is SGHTS, CDR2 YDEGEE. The CDR3 contains 14 residues. The CDR3: CASILYRDNQPQHF. As DNA, the CDR3 is TGTGCCAGCATCTTGTACAGGGATAATCAGCCCCAGCATTTT.

This chain links TRBV5-4 with TRBJ2-6; D might be TRBD2 (5 bases). Deletions cut 3 bases from V and 0 bases from J, with 7 bases between. There are 15 residues in the CDR3. CDR1 and CDR2 (germline): SGHNT, YYREEE (reference sequence). The CDR3 loop reads CASSSEGSGANVLTF. The DNA for the CDR3 is TGTGCCAGCAGCTCAGAGGGCTCTGGGGCCAACGTCCTGACTTTC.

This clone was counted once. The chain employs TRBV30 and TRBJ2-1; TRBD2 aligns across 11 bases. V gave up 2 bases and J gave up 1 base; unmatched junction bases: 4. Looked up from germline, CDR1 is GTSNPN and CDR2 is SVGIG (reference sequence). The CDR3 covers 16 residues. As DNA, the CDR3 is TGTGCCTGGAGTACTAGCGGGAGAAGGTCCTACAATGAGCAGTTCTTC. This sequence encodes CAWSTSGRRSYNEQFF.

This clone was picked up one time. For the CDR3, the DNA is TGCACCAGCAGCCAAGATCCGATGAGTGGAGGCGAGCAGTACGTC. This translates into CTSSQDPMSGGEQYV. The chain is built from TRBV1 and TRBJ2-7; TRBD2, the table's D call, was not compared with the DNA. TRBV1 is recorded as a pseudogene. The CDR3 length is 15 residues.

The chain has TRBV9 and TRBJ2-7; D gene ambiguous. The germline gives CDR1 SGDLS, CDR2 YYNGEE. There are 13 residues in the CDR3. V was clipped by 0 bases and J by 0 bases, with 4 bases between them. The CDR3 loop is CASSVAGSYEQYF. Here the CDR3 DNA reads TGTGCCAGCAGCGTAGCGGGCTCCTACGAGCAGTACTTC.

This CDR3 reads CASRRSQETQYF. The CDR3 DNA follows: TGCGCCAGCCGTCGGAGCCAAGAGACCCAGTACTTC. V and J are TRBV10-2 and TRBJ2-5, with D uncertain. CDR3 length equals 12 residues. V lost 8 bases to trimming and J lost 1 base, with 8 bases between them. Germline values: CDR1 WSHSY, CDR2 SAAADI.

The V call is TRBV4-1, the J call TRBJ2-2; 7 nucleotides agree with TRBD2. The trim removed 1 base at V and 3 bases at J, leaving 8 bases unmatched. CDR3 length equals 17 residues. Germline assignment: CDR1 MGHRA and CDR2 YSYEKL. The CDR3 here is CASSQVSGLADTGELFF. As DNA, the CDR3 is TGCGCCAGCAGCCAAGTATCGGGCCTAGCGGACACCGGGGAGCTGTTTTTT.

The chain combines TRBV9 with TRBJ2-3; D ambiguous. The CDR3 runs 11 residues. Per the germline V gene, CDR1 is SGDLS and CDR2 is YYNGEE. Trimming removed 5 bases at V and 6 bases at J, with 7 bases between. In nucleotides, the CDR3 is TGTGCCAGCAGTTTCTCTGATACGCAGTATTTT. Translation gives CASSFSDTQYF.

The chain uses TRBV27 and TRBJ2-5; 7 nucleotides match TRBD1. This CDR3 has 15 amino acids. The V gene end was trimmed by 7 bases and the J gene end by 0 bases; junction bases not matched to a gene: 8. CDR1 and CDR2 from the germline V gene are MNHEY and SMNVEV (reference sequence). CDR3 in DNA: TGTGCCAGCAAACCCGGGACAGCTTACCAAGAGACCCAGTACTTC. It yields the protein CASKPGTAYQETQYF.

This clone came up once. J is TRBJ2-3 and V is TRBV6-5, with 7 bases aligning to TRBD1. Trimming at V came to 7 bases and at J to 4 bases, leaving 8 bases not matched to a gene. Germline CDR1 reads MNHEY; CDR2 reads SVGAGI. CDR3 size: 14 residues. In DNA, the CDR3 is TGTGCCAGCACAACCTGGCAGGGGGCAGATACGCAGTATTTT. This translates into CASTTWQGADTQYF.

The rearrangement joins TRBV5-1 to TRBJ2-5, with 13 bases aligning to TRBD2. V lost 4 bases to trimming and J lost 5 bases; unmatched junction nucleotides: 14. The CDR3 has 18 amino acids. Germline V gene sequence: CDR1 SGHRS, CDR2 YFSETQ. Here the CDR3 DNA reads TGCGCCAGCAGCCGCGGGACTAGCGGGACCTTCACTCCGGAGACCCAGTACTTC. It encodes CASSRGTSGTFTPETQYF.

The J gene is TRBJ1-1, the V gene TRBV27; no clear D. Trimming stripped 2 bases from V and 1 base from J, with 8 bases between. From germline, CDR1 is MNHEY and CDR2 SMNVEV (reference sequence). The CDR3 runs 14 residues. The CDR3 spells CASSLRRRNTEAFF. The CDR3, as DNA: TGTGCCAGCAGTTTAAGACGGAGGAACACTGAAGCTTTCTTT.

The gene calls are TRBV21-1 and TRBJ2-2; whether TRBD1, the table's D call, matches the DNA was not checked. TRBV21-1 is annotated as a pseudogene. The CDR3 covers 20 residues. Here the CDR3 reads CASSKAWGTGRFVNTGELFF. The CDR3 DNA reads as TGTGCCAGCAGCAAAGCCTGGGGGACAGGGAGATTCGTGAACACCGGGGAGCTGTTTTTT.

The chain couples TRBV5-8 to TRBJ1-1; 7 bases are shared with TRBD1. J gave up 0 bases and V 8 bases, and 7 bases lay outside the gene matches. The germline gives CDR1 SGHTS, CDR2 YDEGEE. The CDR3 length is 14 residues. The CDR3 bases are TGTGCCAGTCTACCCCAGGGGGTGAACACTGAAGCTTTCTTT. As protein: CASLPQGVNTEAFF.

Comment on this clone: Within the sample, other DNA sequences also encode this same CDR3. The genes are TRBV6-5 and TRBJ1-2; D is possibly TRBD1 (6 bases). The germline V and J ends were trimmed by 5 bases and 6 bases, with 13 bases remaining between them. The CDR3 is 13 amino acids. Germline V gives CDR1 MNHEY, CDR2 SVGAGI. The CDR3 loop reads CASSDVQGNGYTF. CDR3 nucleotide sequence: TGTGCCAGCAGTGACGTACAGGGAAATGGCTACACCTTC.

The chain couples TRBV4-1 to TRBJ2-4; 7 bases are a match to TRBD1. Germline V gene data show CDR1 as MGHRA and CDR2 as YSYEKL. CDR3 length: 15 amino acids. Germline trimming cut 6 bases from V and 5 bases from J; bases unmatched to any gene: 10. CDR3 nucleotides: TGCGCCAGCAGTCAAACCGGGACAGCGGAAAACATTCAGTACTTC. It yields the protein CASSQTGTAENIQYF.

The rearrangement joins TRBV5-1 to TRBJ2-2, with D uncertain. The CDR3 extends over 13 amino acids. Germline V gives CDR1 SGHRS, CDR2 YFSETQ. The V end lost 2 bases, the J end lost 3 bases, and 5 bases lay between the germline ends. CDR3 sequence (DNA): TGCGCCAGCAGCTTAAGAGACACCGGGGAGCTGTTTTTT. This sequence encodes CASSLRDTGELFF.

The V gene is TRBV28, the J gene TRBJ1-4, with TRBD1 identical over 9 bases. Losses at the gene ends were 2 bases for V and 10 bases for J; bases not matched to a gene: 5. This CDR3 has 14 residues. From germline, CDR1 is MDHEN and CDR2 SYDVKM. The CDR3 nucleotides are TGTGCCAGCAGTTTAAACGGACAGGGGCGAAAACTGTTTTTT. Protein: CASSLNGQGRKLFF.

This clone was seen a few times. The rearrangement joins TRBV6-5 to TRBJ2-7, with D maybe TRBD1 (5 bases). CDR1 and CDR2 (germline): MNHEY, SVGAGI. The V gene lost 7 bases and the J gene lost 4 bases, with 20 bases spanning the gap. The CDR3 extends over 15 amino acids. CDR3 amino acids: CASTYSGHRFYEQYV. CDR3 bases: TGTGCCAGCACGTATAGTGGACACCGTTTTTACGAGCAGTACGTC.

The gene calls are TRBV5-4 and TRBJ2-7; 9 positions agree with TRBD1. Germline lookup yields CDR1 SGHNT and CDR2 YYREEE (reference sequence). V shed 4 bases, J shed 9 bases, and the junction held 14 bases outside the gene matches. The CDR3 is 15 residues long. CDR3 nucleotide sequence: TGTGCCAGCAGCCAAGCCGGGACAGGGTGGGATGGGCAGTACTTC. It yields the protein CASSQAGTGWDGQYF. Looking up the rest from reference TRBV5-4 and TRBJ2-7 gives the full variable domain: ETGVTQSPTHLIKTRGQQVTLRCSSQSGHNTVSWYQQALGQGPQFIFQYYREEENGRGNFPPRFSGLQFPNYSSELNVNALELDDSALYLCASSQAGTGWDGQYFGPGTRLTVT.

The V gene is TRBV9, the J gene TRBJ2-3; a possible D gene is TRBD2 (5 bases). The V end lost 1 base, the J end lost 2 bases, and 11 bases lay between the germline ends. CDR1 and CDR2 (germline): SGDLS, YYNGEE. The CDR3 contains 15 residues. The CDR3 protein is CASSVKAVDTDTQYF. The CDR3 DNA sequence: TGTGCCAGCAGCGTAAAAGCGGTGGACACAGATACGCAGTATTTT.

This clone was counted a few times. This chain links TRBV27 with TRBJ1-1, with 11 bases that match TRBD1. Germline V gene lookup returns CDR1 MNHEY and CDR2 SMNVEV (reference sequence). With 3 bases clipped from V and 5 bases from J, the junction kept 11 bases outside the gene matches. This CDR3 has 17 residues. CDR3 protein: CASSFRGTGGFRTEAFF. The CDR3 bases are TGTGCCAGCAGTTTTCGGGGGACAGGGGGGTTTCGGACTGAAGCTTTCTTT.